The 20 T cell receptor beta chains listed next were all sequenced from one sample in a study of identifying expanded T cells in peripheral blood (dated by TCRdb to the late 2010s). The library was obtained by the immunoSEQ multiplex PCR assay. TCRdb re-hosts the immuneACCESS table, in-frame sequences only. Its copies lack some clones; in the studies checked, an unresolved V gene accounts for under half of them, and the cause for the rest is not known. This sample comprises around 100,000 clones, around 85% of them detected only once. Roughly 15% of the sample lies in the top ten. Sample: blood. Every receptor here comes from a person aged 18 to 75 in good health.

This clone appeared a single time. The chain employs TRBV28 and TRBJ1-4; 8 nucleotides align to TRBD1. Germline assignment: CDR1 MDHEN and CDR2 SYDVKM. The CDR3 is 14 amino acids. V lost 6 bases and J lost 5; bases outside the gene matches: 5. CDR3 amino acids: CASSYRDRNEKLFF. DNA for the CDR3: TGTGCCAGCAGCTACCGGGACAGGAATGAAAAACTGTTTTTT.

The chain joins TRBV19 to TRBJ1-2; 10 bases match TRBD1. Per germline, CDR1 LNHDA and CDR2 SQIVND (reference sequence). V was clipped by 4 bases and J by 7 bases; unmatched bases: 9. The CDR3 consists of 15 residues. In DNA, the CDR3 is TGTGCCAGTAGTACCCCCCGGACAGGGGGAACTGGCTACACCTTC. Translated, it gives CASSTPRTGGTGYTF.

The chain has TRBV4-1 and TRBJ1-1; 8 nucleotides line up with TRBD1. CDR3 length: 16 amino acids. V dropped 1 base and J dropped 4; count of bases not matched to a gene: 8. CDR1 is MGHRA and CDR2 is YSYEKL in the germline V gene. CDR3: CASSQVGRGHLTEAFF. CDR3 bases: TGCGCCAGCAGCCAAGTCGGCAGGGGGCATCTCACTGAAGCTTTCTTT.

This clone came up once. The chain is built from TRBV6-1 and TRBJ2-7, with 11 positions matching TRBD1. V shed 8 bases and J 1 base; nucleotides not matched to a gene: 7. In germline, CDR1 is MNHNS, CDR2 SASEGT. CDR3 length equals 15 residues. CDR3 sequence reads: CASETRDRGSYEQYF. The CDR3 DNA sequence: TGTGCCAGCGAAACGAGGGACAGGGGGTCCTACGAGCAGTACTTC.

This chain connects TRBV5-6 to TRBJ2-7; D might be TRBD1 or TRBD2, each matching 5 bases. The V gene lost 0 bases and the J gene lost 2 bases, with 15 bases spanning the gap. The CDR3 is 16 residues long. Looked up from germline, CDR1 is SGHDT and CDR2 is YYEEEE. The DNA of the CDR3 is TGTGCCAGCAGCTTGGGGGGTCGGCAGGGACCCTACGAGCAGTACTTC. Encoded protein: CASSLGGRQGPYEQYF.

This chain links TRBV7-2 with TRBJ1-2; 7 bases align to TRBD1. Germline assignment: CDR1 SGHTA and CDR2 FQGNSA. The trim removed 3 bases at V and 4 bases at J, leaving 14 bases unmatched. This CDR3 is built from 17 residues. The CDR3 region has the DNA TGTGCCAGCAGCTTCCGGGACAGTTACAATAAACTCTATGGCTACACCTTC. It specifies CASSFRDSYNKLYGYTF.

The chain carries TRBV15 and TRBJ2-7; TRBD2 is a possible D gene (5 bases). V lost 0 bases and J lost 6, with 15 bases in between. Germline CDR1 LNHNV, CDR2 YYDKDF (reference sequence). CDR3 length equals 15 residues. This chain's CDR3 is CATSRDRGQAGEQYF. CDR3 nucleotides: TGTGCCACCAGCAGAGATCGTGGCCAGGCGGGCGAGCAGTACTTC.

Only a few counts were recorded for this clone. This sequence joins TRBV2 and TRBJ1-6, with D possibly matching TRBD1 (6 bases). The CDR3 sequence is 15 residues long. Germline loops: CDR1 SNHLY, CDR2 FYNNEI. The V end was cut by 3 bases, the J end by 10 bases, with 16 bases between. CDR3 region: CASSEWQGKNSPLHF. The CDR3 nucleotides are TGTGCCAGCAGTGAGTGGCAGGGGAAGAACTCACCCCTCCACTTT.

This clone was seen only a few times. The rearrangement uses TRBV27 and TRBJ2-6; 9 bases are shared with TRBD1. J gave up 0 bases and V 5 bases, and 11 bases lay outside the gene matches. From germline, CDR1 is MNHEY and CDR2 SMNVEV (reference sequence). This CDR3 is 19 amino acids long. The CDR3 spells CASSPWYRGPGSGANVLTF. For the CDR3, the DNA is TGTGCCAGCAGTCCCTGGTACAGGGGGCCTGGCTCTGGGGCCAACGTCCTGACTTTC.

This clone was seen only a few times. The V call is TRBV6-5, the J call TRBJ2-5, with 7 bases matching TRBD2. CDR1 MNHEY and CDR2 SVGAGI come from the germline V gene. Trimming cost V 2 bases and J 4 bases; bases outside gene matches: 4. The CDR3 has 14 residues. CDR3 coding DNA: TGTGCCAGCAGTTACGGCGGGGGATCAGAGACCCAGTACTTC. Its protein is CASSYGGGSETQYF.

This CDR3 reads CASSLAETGAPTDTQYF. DNA for the CDR3: TGTGCCAGCAGCTTAGCAGAGACAGGGGCCCCCACAGATACGCAGTATTTT. V is TRBV7-9 and J is TRBJ2-3; 8 nucleotides line up with TRBD1. The CDR3 has 17 residues. The germline V gene encodes CDR1 SEHNR and CDR2 FQNEAQ (reference sequence). V trimming: 0 bases; J trimming: 2 bases; junction bases outside the gene matches: 7. The variable domain in full, with the rest retrieved from reference TRBV7-9 and TRBJ2-3, is DTGVSQNPRHKITKRGQNVTFRCDPISEHNRLYWYRQTLGQGPEFLTYFQNEAQLEKSRLLSDRFSAERPKGSFSTLEIQRTEQGDSAMYLCASSLAETGAPTDTQYFGPGTRLTVL.

This clone was detected once. The gene calls are TRBV5-1 and TRBJ2-2; tentatively, D is TRBD2 (5 bases). CDR1 is SGHRS and CDR2 is YFSETQ in the germline V gene. Between the trimmed V and J ends, which lost 4 bases and 5 bases, there was a span of 18 bases. The CDR3 runs 16 residues. The CDR3 region has the DNA TGCGCCAGCAGCCCGCCGGGGATGGGCGGTACCGGGGAGCTGTTTTTT. Protein product: CASSPPGMGGTGELFF. Full variable domain (remainder filled in from reference TRBV5-1 and TRBJ2-2): KAGVTQTPRYLIKTRGQQVTLSCSPISGHRSVSWYQQTPGQGLQFLFEYFSETQRNKGNFPGRFSGRQFSNSRSEMNVSTLELGDSALYLCASSPPGMGGTGELFFGEGSRLTVL.

The CDR3 region has the DNA TGTGCCAGCAGCGTAGAAGGCCAGGTCCTCGGGGAGCAGTACTTC. Its protein is CASSVEGQVLGEQYF. V and J are TRBV9 and TRBJ2-7; D is uncertain. Trimming took 0 bases from V and 7 from J, leaving 17 bases between them. Germline lookup yields CDR1 SGDLS and CDR2 YYNGEE. This CDR3 is built from 15 residues. The variable domain in full, completed from reference TRBV9 and TRBJ2-7, reads DSGVTQTPKHLITATGQRVTLRCSPRSGDLSVYWYQQSLDQGLQFLIQYYNGEERAKGNILERFSAQQFPDLHSELNLSSLELGDSALYFCASSVEGQVLGEQYFGPGTRLTVT.

The chain joins TRBV6-5 to TRBJ2-3; D gene ambiguous. The CDR3 has 15 residues. Trimming removed 7 bases at V and 2 bases at J, with 16 bases between. Germline loops: CDR1 MNHEY, CDR2 SVGAGI. CDR3 nucleotides: TGTGCCAGCACCAGTGGGCGGAAACTCACAGATACGCAGTATTTT. It encodes CASTSGRKLTDTQYF.

The chain is built from TRBV28 and TRBJ2-5, with 8 bases aligning to TRBD1. With 1 base clipped from V and 1 base from J, the junction kept 8 bases outside the gene matches. The length of the CDR3 is 17 residues. Germline CDR1 and CDR2: MDHEN and SYDVKM. The CDR3 region has the DNA TGTGCCAGCAGTTTATCCTCGGACAGGGCCTTCCAAGAGACCCAGTACTTC. It specifies CASSLSSDRAFQETQYF.

The chain employs TRBV6-4 and TRBJ2-5; TRBD2 agrees at 8 bases. Germline V CDR1 and CDR2: MRHNA, SNTAGT. This CDR3 has 13 residues. J gave up 5 bases and V 4 bases, and 3 bases lay outside the gene matches. The CDR3 bases are TGTGCCAGCAGTGGGGTAGCGGGGGAGACCCAGTACTTC. This sequence encodes CASSGVAGETQYF.

This rearrangement joins TRBV28 to TRBJ2-3; D may correspond to TRBD1 or TRBD2 (6 bases each). The CDR3 totals 15 residues. Trimming took off 7 bases at V and 0 bases at J, with 14 bases between the two ends. Germline loops: CDR1 MDHEN, CDR2 SYDVKM. The CDR3 DNA reads TGTGCCAGCAAGGGGGGCGTCCCCAGCACAGATACGCAGTATTTT. As protein: CASKGGVPSTDTQYF.

V is TRBV5-1 and J is TRBJ1-1; D is undetermined. Germline V CDR1 and CDR2: SGHRS, YFSETQ. This CDR3 has 13 residues. The V end lost 1 base, the J end lost 7 bases, and 11 bases lay between the germline ends. The CDR3 region has the DNA TGCGCCAGCAGCTTGTCCTCTGGCTATGAAGCTTTCTTT. Translating gives CASSLSSGYEAFF.

The CDR3 loop is CASSLRGDSGNTIYF. The CDR3, as DNA: TGCGCCAGCAGCTTGAGGGGGGACTCTGGAAACACCATATATTTT. The rearrangement joins TRBV5-1 to TRBJ1-3; D is perhaps TRBD1 (6 bases). Per germline, CDR1 SGHRS and CDR2 YFSETQ. Trimming shortened V by 1 base and J by 0 bases, and 8 bases separated the two germline ends. The CDR3 runs 15 residues.

The chain combines TRBV5-5 with TRBJ1-5; a possible D gene is TRBD1 (5 bases). V lost 0 bases, J lost 1 base, and 8 bases lay in between. The CDR3 spans 15 residues. Looked up from germline, CDR1 is SGHKS and CDR2 is YYEKEE (reference sequence). This CDR3 is CASSLGPGSNQPQHF. CDR3 coding DNA: TGTGCCAGCAGCTTGGGGCCAGGGAGCAATCAGCCCCAGCATTTT.